These T cell receptor beta chains were read from a single sample in a study of T-cell memory formation after mild COVID-19. One entry per CDR3 protein results from TCRdb running MiXCR on the 5' RACE reads. The profile shows 300,000 to 400,000 distinct CDR3 sequences, about 21% of them singletons. Material for sequencing was PBMCs or a T cell subset sorted from them (not recorded which). These receptors were collected from an adult woman who had mild COVID-19 (a few samples of this study predate the infection). Cell type and time point are not known. Each CDR3 is given with its conserved first and last residue. D genes are given only for firm matches. Size tells how often a clone was seen (once, few, many) or the class of an expanded clone, and some rows leave it out.

j_gene,d_gene,v_gene,abundance,CDR3nt,CDR3aa
TRBJ1-1,TRBD1,TRBV5-1,-,TGCGCCAGCAGCAGGGGACAGGGGAGGGCTGAAGCTTTCTTT,CASSRGQGRAEAFF
TRBJ2-2,-,TRBV12-3/TRBV12-4,-,TGTGCCAGCAGTTCGTCTGCTAGTTACACCGGGGAGCTGTTTTTT,CASSSSASYTGELFF
TRBJ2-6,-,TRBV15,-,TGTGCCACCAGCACCCACTCTGGGGCCAACGTCCTGACTTTC,CATSTHSGANVLTF
TRBJ2-7,-,TRBV6-6,-,TGTGCCAGCAGTGACTCCGGACGGGGAAGAACCTACGAGCAGTACTTC,CASSDSGRGRTYEQYF
TRBJ2-1,TRBD2,TRBV24-1,many,TGTGCCACCAGGGGAGCGGGAGTACACAATGAGCAGTTCTTC,CATRGAGVHNEQFF
TRBJ2-7,-,TRBV7-8,-,TGTGCCAGCAGCTTAGATGGGCGGGATGACGAGCAGTACTTC,CASSLDGRDDEQYF
TRBJ2-7,TRBD1,TRBV12-5,once,TGTGCTAGTGGTTTGGGACAGGGGTACGAGCAGTACTTC,CASGLGQGYEQYF
TRBJ1-6,-,TRBV15,-,TGTGCCACCAGCAGAGGGACAGTTTCACCCCTCCACTTT,CATSRGTVSPLHF
TRBJ2-7,-,TRBV3-1,many,TGTGCCAGCAGCCAATTGGACATCTCTGGCGGGCAGTACTTC,CASSQLDISGGQYF
TRBJ2-2,-,TRBV6-2/TRBV6-3,many,TGTGCCAGCAGTTACTCAGGGCAGACGACCGGGGAGCTGTTTTTT,CASSYSGQTTGELFF
TRBJ2-5,-,TRBV2,once,TGTGCCAGCAGTGATGGGGGGATGGAGACCCAGTACTTC,CASSDGGMETQYF
TRBJ2-3,TRBD2,TRBV6-2/TRBV6-3,-,TGTGCCAGCAGTGAAGCGGGAGGGAGCACAGATACGCAGTATTTT,CASSEAGGSTDTQYF
TRBJ2-1,TRBD1,TRBV7-9,few,TGTGCCAGCAGCCTAAATCGAGTATCCGGGACAGAGGATCATGAGCAGTTCTTC,CASSLNRVSGTEDHEQFF
TRBJ2-5,-,TRBV7-4,-,TGTGCCAGCAGCCGTGGGATTGGGTGGCAGGGAGGACCCGAGACCCAGTACTTC,CASSRGIGWQGGPETQYF
TRBJ2-2,TRBD2,TRBV27,many,TGTGCCAGCAGACTAGCGGGAGCGGACGGGGAGCTGTTTTTT,CASRLAGADGELFF
TRBJ2-7,TRBD2,TRBV4-3,-,TGCGCCAGCAGCCAAGATCAGGTAGCGGGAGGACCAACCTACGAGCAGTACTTC,CASSQDQVAGGPTYEQYF
TRBJ2-7,-,TRBV2,-,TGTGCCAGCGATATGGGGACCTACGAGCAGTACTTC,CASDMGTYEQYF
TRBJ2-3,TRBD2,TRBV11-3,-,TGTGCCAGCAGCTTAGGGCGGGGGGGCAGTAGAGATACGCAGTATTTT,CASSLGRGGSRDTQYF
TRBJ2-1,TRBD2,TRBV15,few,TGTGCCACCAGCGGGACTAGCGGGGGGGACCAGTTCTTC,CATSGTSGGDQFF
TRBJ2-5,TRBD2,TRBV6-6,-,TGTGCCAGCACACGGGGGGGCCAAGAGACCCAGTACTTC,CASTRGGQETQYF
TRBJ2-5,-,TRBV12-3/TRBV12-4,many,TGTGCCAGCAGTCCGGGTCCTCAAGAGACCCAGTACTTC,CASSPGPQETQYF
TRBJ2-5,-,TRBV6-6,few,TGTGCCAGCAGGACTTGGGGGTCGCGAGAGACCCAGTACTTC,CASRTWGSRETQYF
TRBJ1-5,-,TRBV9,-,TGTGCCAGCAGCGTTGGTCCCGGGGATAGTCAGCCCCAGCATTTT,CASSVGPGDSQPQHF
TRBJ1-2,TRBD1,TRBV12-3/TRBV12-4,-,TGTGCCAGCAGTTCGACCACAGGGGTAGGAAACTATGGCTACACCTTC,CASSSTTGVGNYGYTF
TRBJ1-2,-,TRBV12-3/TRBV12-4,-,TGTGCCAGCAGTTTAACGTCCTCAAGGGGCTATGGCTACACCTTC,CASSLTSSRGYGYTF
TRBJ2-1,TRBD1,TRBV27,few,TGTGCCAGCAGGCCAGAACCGGGACAGGGCGCTAATGAGCAGTTCTTC,CASRPEPGQGANEQFF
TRBJ2-5,-,TRBV5-5,few,TGTGCCAGCAGCTTGGGTGCCGGGGTCGGGCAAGAGACCCAGTACTTC,CASSLGAGVGQETQYF